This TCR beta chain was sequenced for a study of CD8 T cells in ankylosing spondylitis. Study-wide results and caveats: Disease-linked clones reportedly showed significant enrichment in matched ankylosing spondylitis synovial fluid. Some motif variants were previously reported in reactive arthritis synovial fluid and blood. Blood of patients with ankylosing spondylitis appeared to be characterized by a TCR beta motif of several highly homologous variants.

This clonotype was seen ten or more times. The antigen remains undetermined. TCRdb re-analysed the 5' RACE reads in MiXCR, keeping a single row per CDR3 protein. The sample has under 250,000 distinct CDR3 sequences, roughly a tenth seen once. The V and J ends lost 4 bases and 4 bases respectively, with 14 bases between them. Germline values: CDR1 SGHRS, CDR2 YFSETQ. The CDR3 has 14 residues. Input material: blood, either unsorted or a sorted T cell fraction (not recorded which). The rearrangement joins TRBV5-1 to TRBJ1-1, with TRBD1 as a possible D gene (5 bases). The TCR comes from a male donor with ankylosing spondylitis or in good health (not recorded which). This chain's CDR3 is CASSEVGLPTEAFF. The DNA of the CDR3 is TGCGCCAGCAGCGAAGTGGGACTTCCCACTGAAGCTTTCTTT.